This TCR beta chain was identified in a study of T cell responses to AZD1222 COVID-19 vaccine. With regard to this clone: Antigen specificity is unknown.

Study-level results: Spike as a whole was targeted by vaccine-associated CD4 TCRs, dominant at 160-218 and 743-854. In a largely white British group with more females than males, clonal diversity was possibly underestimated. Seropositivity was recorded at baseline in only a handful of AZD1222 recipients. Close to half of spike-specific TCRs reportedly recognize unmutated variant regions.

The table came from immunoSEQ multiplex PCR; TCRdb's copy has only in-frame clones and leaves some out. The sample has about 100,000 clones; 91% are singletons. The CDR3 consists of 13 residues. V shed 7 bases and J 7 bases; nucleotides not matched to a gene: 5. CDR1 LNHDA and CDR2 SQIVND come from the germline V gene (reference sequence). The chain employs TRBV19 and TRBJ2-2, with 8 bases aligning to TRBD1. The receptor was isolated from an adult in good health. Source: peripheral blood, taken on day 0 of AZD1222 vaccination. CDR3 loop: CASTGGFGGELFF. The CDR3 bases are TGTGCCAGTACAGGGGGCTTTGGCGGGGAGCTGTTTTTT.